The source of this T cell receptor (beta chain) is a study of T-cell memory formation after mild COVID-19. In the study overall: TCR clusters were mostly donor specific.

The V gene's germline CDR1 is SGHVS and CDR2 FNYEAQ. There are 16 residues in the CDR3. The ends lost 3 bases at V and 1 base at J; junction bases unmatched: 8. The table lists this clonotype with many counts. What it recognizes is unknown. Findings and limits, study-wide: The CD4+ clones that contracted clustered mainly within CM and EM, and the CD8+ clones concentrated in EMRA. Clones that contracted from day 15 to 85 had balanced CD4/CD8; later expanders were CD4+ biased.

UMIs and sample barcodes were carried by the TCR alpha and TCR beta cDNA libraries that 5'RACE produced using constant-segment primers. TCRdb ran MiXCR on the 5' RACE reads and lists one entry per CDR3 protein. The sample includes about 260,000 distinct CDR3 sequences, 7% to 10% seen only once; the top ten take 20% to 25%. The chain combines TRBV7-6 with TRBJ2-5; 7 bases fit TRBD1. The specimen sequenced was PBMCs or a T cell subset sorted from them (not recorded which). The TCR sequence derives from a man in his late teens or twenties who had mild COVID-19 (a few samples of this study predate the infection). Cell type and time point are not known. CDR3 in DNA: TGTGCCAGCAGCTTCGGACAGGTTAAACTCCAAGAGACCCAGTACTTC. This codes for CASSFGQVKLQETQYF.